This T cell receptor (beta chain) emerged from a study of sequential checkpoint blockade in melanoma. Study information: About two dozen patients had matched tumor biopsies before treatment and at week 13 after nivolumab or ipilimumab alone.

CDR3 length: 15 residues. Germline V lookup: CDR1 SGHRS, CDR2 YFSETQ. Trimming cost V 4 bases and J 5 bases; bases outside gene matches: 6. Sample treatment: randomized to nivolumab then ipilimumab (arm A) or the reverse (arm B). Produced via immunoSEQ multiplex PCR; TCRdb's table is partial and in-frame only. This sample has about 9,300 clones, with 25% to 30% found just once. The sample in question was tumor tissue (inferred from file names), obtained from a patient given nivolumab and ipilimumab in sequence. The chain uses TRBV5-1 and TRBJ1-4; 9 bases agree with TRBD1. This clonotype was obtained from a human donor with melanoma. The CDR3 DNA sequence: TGCGCCAGCAGCGAGGGGACAGGGCGAAATGAAAAACTGTTTTTT. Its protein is CASSEGTGRNEKLFF.